This entry describes one T cell receptor beta chain. What it recognizes is unknown. Here immunoSEQ multiplex PCR was the method, and the copy in TCRdb shows in-frame clones only, minus some. The data show about 39,000 clones, roughly 79% seen once. This entry is derived from a study of radiotherapy plus CTLA-4 blockade in lung cancer. Overall study context: Disease control was achieved by less than 40% of patients, and objective responses by about 19%. Study-level results: Among blood TCR repertoires after radiotherapy plus ipilimumab, tumor-derived clones expanded.

Participants had chemo-refractory metastatic non-small-cell lung cancer and were treated with focal radiation plus ipilimumab CTLA-4 blockade. V was pared by 6 bases and J by 3 bases, with 15 bases between. Germline assignment: CDR1 ENHRY and CDR2 SYGVKD. The CDR3 covers 15 residues. The rearrangement joins TRBV10-3 to TRBJ1-5; D might be TRBD1 (6 bases). This specimen was peripheral blood, taken from a patient treated with radiotherapy plus ipilimumab. This TCR derives from a human donor with non-small cell lung cancer that progressed on radiotherapy plus ipilimumab. The CDR3 here is CAIRAGTQANQPQHF. For the CDR3, the DNA is TGTGCCATCAGAGCCGGGACACAAGCCAATCAGCCCCAGCATTTT.